This TCR delta chain was identified in a study of γδ T cells in repeated Plasmodium falciparum infection. TCRdb reprocessed the multiplex PCR reads through CATT. The data show about 51,000 delta-chain clones, with about 1.9% seen just once and roughly 24% held by the top ten. This clone was counted a few times. TCRdb's entry gives the protein of a much larger clone, which mismatches this DNA's translation at residue 14, likely from a read error; the protein reported here is translated from the DNA. Specimen: gamma-delta T cells from blood. This sequence was found in a pool of human donors (malaria-infected and uninfected, not separated).

The DNA of the CDR3 is TGTGCTCTTGGGGAACTAGGTTCTTCCTACGTGGGATACGTGCCTTTGACAGCACAACTCTTCTTT. It is translated as CALGELGSSYVGYVPLTAQLFF. J is TRDJ2 and V is TRDV1; D may be TRDD2 or TRDD3 (8 bases each). The J gene is absent in TCRdb and was assigned here via DNA matching to germline. The CDR3 runs 22 residues. Germline CDR1 and CDR2: TSWWSYY and QGS. V lost 0 bases, J lost 0 bases, and 26 bases lay in between.